This TCR beta chain comes out of a study of T-cell reconstitution after alpha-beta-depleted transplantation in children (TCRdb year 2016). Describing the broader study: Using TCR repertoire profiling, the study followed T-cell immune reconstitution in a quantitative way in children after TCRalphabeta/CD19-depleted allogeneic hematopoietic cell transplantation.

Library method: PCR. Sequencing was carried out with an Illumina HiSeq 2500. Molecular barcoding was employed in the preparation of TCR libraries, with unique molecular identifiers being used to normalize TCRbeta repertoire quantification. The raw public reads went through TCRdb reprocessing: fastp at Q25, MiXCR clone calling, in-frame beta chains kept. Rows are unified per CDR3 protein, each entry keeping the most common DNA and genes. This sample is represented by about 210,000 distinct CDR3 sequences; about a sixth of them were singletons. Around 45% of the sample belongs to the ten largest clones. This clonotype occurred a few times. The antigen it recognizes is unknown. Per-base quality was not reported, and no clone a single base away is much larger than it. The treatment or condition label on this specimen signifies: allogeneic hematopoietic cell transplantation with graft depleted of TCRalphabeta T cells and CD19 B cells. The children who served as transplant recipients had been given grafts of TCRalphabeta/CD19-depleted allogeneic hematopoietic cells.

The CDR3 measures 17 amino acids from cysteine to phenylalanine. Only the CDR3 portion is preserved as DNA: 51 bases, with reading frame beginning at the first base. As encoded in the germline V gene (reference sequence), CDR1 is DFQATT while CDR2 is SNEGSKA. Ends trimmed: V by 5 bases, J by 5 bases; bases unmatched to a gene: 20. The study at large found these results: The apparently early alphabetaT-cell count recovery about two months after transplant was reportedly dependent on only several hundred rapidly expanded clones derived from non-depleted graft cells. Over subsequent months, a decline in hyperexpanded clone frequencies was noted, and after one year, T-cell counts and TCRbeta diversity were mostly ascribed to newly produced T cells. In some patients, the high TCRbeta diversity seen at day 60 was put down to recipient T cells and intrathymic progenitors that had survived conditioning.

The origin of this receptor is a male patient aged 2-10 years who had a stem cell transplant for acute lymphoblastic leukemia, so the T cells may come from the graft donor. Rearrangement joined TRBV20-1 to TRBJ2-7; TRBD2 matches 8 bases in the middle. Source: PBMCs, mostly from graft donor cells, taken 360 days after TCRalphabeta/CD19-depleted stem cell transplant. The CDR3 protein is CSARRVRGGPSGDEQYF. The bases are TGCAGTGCTCGCCGGGTTCGGGGGGGCCCTTCTGGCGACGAGCAGTACTTC.